A selection of T cell receptor beta chains follows, all from one sample in a study of cytomegalovirus exposure and HLA in healthy donors. Sequenced by immunoSEQ multiplex PCR; TCRdb stores in-frame clones only, minus some. This table holds a few hundred thousand clones, approximately 80% found once. Sequenced input: PBMCs. These receptors originate from a woman in her 30s in good health and CMV-seropositive. CDR3s include the opening cysteine and the closing phenylalanine or tryptophan. The D gene is left open where the match is weak. Clone size is not always given. Where it is, it says once, few, many or a class for expanded clones.

TGTGCCAGCAGTTACTCGAATGGACCTACCTACGAGCAGTACTTC CASSYSNGPTYEQYF . TRBV6-5 . TRBJ2-7
TGCGCCAGCAGCTTTAGCGGGAGCCACAATGAGCAGTTCTTC CASSFSGSHNEQFF few TRBV5-1 TRBD2 TRBJ2-1
TGTGCCATCAGTCAGGGGGTCGGCACTGAAGCTTTCTTT CAISQGVGTEAFF few TRBV10-3 TRBD1 TRBJ1-1
TGTGCCAGTAGTACCGGGACAGGGAATGAAAAACTGTTTTTT CASSTGTGNEKLFF . TRBV19 TRBD1 TRBJ1-4
TGTGCCAGCAGCTACGGGACTCCCGAGCAGTTCTTC CASSYGTPEQFF . TRBV7-2 . TRBJ2-1
TGTGCCGCGAGGGCTCGCTCCTACAATGAGCAGTTCTTC CAARARSYNEQFF . TRBV6-5 . TRBJ2-1
TGTGCCAGCAGCCAAGATCTTCCGGGGGCCCAATCTAACTATGGCTACACCTTC CASSQDLPGAQSNYGYTF . TRBV4-2 . TRBJ1-2
TGTGCCAGCTCACCACAGGACAGGACCTACGAGCAGTACTTC CASSPQDRTYEQYF once TRBV18 TRBD1 TRBJ2-7
TGTGCCTGGAGTGTCTCCGGGACAATTCGCTCTGGAAACACCATATATTTT CAWSVSGTIRSGNTIYF . TRBV30 . TRBJ1-3
TGTGCCAGCAGGAGAATGACTAATGAAAAACTGTTTTTT CASRRMTNEKLFF . TRBV27 . TRBJ1-4
TGTGCCAGCAGCTTCACGGGAGGGAGATACAATGAGCAGTTCTTC CASSFTGGRYNEQFF . TRBV11-2 TRBD2 TRBJ2-1
TGTGCCAGCAGCCCCATTCGGCCCACAAGCCTGAGCTCGACCCAGTACTTC CASSPIRPTSLSSTQYF once TRBV11-2 . TRBJ2-5
TGTGCCATCAGTGAACGGGAAGATCAGCCCCAGCATTTT CAISEREDQPQHF many TRBV10-3 . TRBJ1-5
TGCAGCGTTGGCGATGGTTCCTATGGCTACACCTTC CSVGDGSYGYTF . TRBV29-1 . TRBJ1-2
TGCGCCAGCAGCCAAGGGGGGACTAGCGGAACCCCGGACGCAGATACGCAGTATTTT CASSQGGTSGTPDADTQYF . TRBV4-3 TRBD2 TRBJ2-3
TGTGCCAGCAGCAGGAGTAATAGCAATCAGCCCCAGCATTTT CASSRSNSNQPQHF . TRBV2 . TRBJ1-5
TGTGCCAGCTCCGGGACAGGGATCCAGCCCCAGCATTTT CASSGTGIQPQHF . TRBV2 TRBD1 TRBJ1-5
TGTGCCACCCTAGGACAGGGGAGGAACTATGGCTACACCTTC CATLGQGRNYGYTF few TRBV19 TRBD1 TRBJ1-2
TGTGCCAGCAGCTTACCGGGGACCGAGCAGTACTTC CASSLPGTEQYF . TRBV27 . TRBJ2-7
TGTGCCTGGAGTCCTGGGACAGTCGGCAATCAGCCCCAGCATTTT CAWSPGTVGNQPQHF . TRBV30 TRBD1 TRBJ1-5
TGCGCCAGCAGGAGGTGGGCAGGGGGCGCATTGGGGCAGTACTTC CASRRWAGGALGQYF few TRBV5-1 TRBD1 TRBJ2-7
TGTGCCAGCAGTTGGCCAGCTAACTATGGCTACACCTTC CASSWPANYGYTF . TRBV6-1 . TRBJ1-2
TGCGCCAGCAGCCAACTATCAGTATGGGATACGCAGTATTTT CASSQLSVWDTQYF . TRBV4-1 . TRBJ2-3
TGTGCCTGGAGGGAGGGACTAGCCCGTGGGGAGACCCAGTACTTC CAWREGLARGETQYF . TRBV30 TRBD2 TRBJ2-5
TGCGCCAGCAGCTTGGCAGCTAACTATGGCTACACCTTC CASSLAANYGYTF . TRBV5-1 . TRBJ1-2
TGTGCCAGCAGCGTAGGGCTACGCACAGATACGCAGTATTTT CASSVGLRTDTQYF . TRBV9 . TRBJ2-3
TGTGCCAGCAGTGAGACAGGAGAGTACGAGCAGTACTTC CASSETGEYEQYF . TRBV28 . TRBJ2-7
TGTGCCAGCAGCTTGTCTAGCGGGGCGTACAATGAGCAGTTCTTC CASSLSSGAYNEQFF . TRBV5-4 TRBD2 TRBJ2-1
TGTGCCAGCAGTGTTCCCGGGATTACCTCAAGCGAGCAGTTCTTC CASSVPGITSSEQFF . TRBV6-1 . TRBJ2-1
TGTGCCAGCAGCCAGGGGAGGCACACACCGGATACGCAGTATTTT CASSQGRHTPDTQYF . TRBV27 . TRBJ2-3
TGTGCCAGCAGATATCGGGCGGCTAGGGGTGAGACCCAGTACTTC CASRYRAARGETQYF . TRBV6-5 . TRBJ2-5
TGTGCCAGCAGCTTCCGGACAGGGGGATCCTACGAGCAGTACTTC CASSFRTGGSYEQYF once TRBV11-3 TRBD1 TRBJ2-7
TGTGCCAGCAATGGACAGGGGAAAACCGGGGAGCTGTTTTTT CASNGQGKTGELFF few TRBV25-1 TRBD1 TRBJ2-2
TGTGCCAGCAGTTTATCCCGGAGGGCAGGGGGCGATTCTGGCTACACCTTC CASSLSRRAGGDSGYTF . TRBV27 TRBD1 TRBJ1-2
TGTGCCAGCAGGCTGACTAGCGGGAGCTTCGCCGGGGAGCTGTTTTTT CASRLTSGSFAGELFF . TRBV2 TRBD2 TRBJ2-2
TGTGCCAGCAGCTCCCCCGGCTCGTGGTCCTACGAGCAGTACTTC CASSSPGSWSYEQYF . TRBV7-2 . TRBJ2-7
TGTGCCAACAGGGGGCTCTACGGCTACACCTTC CANRGLYGYTF once TRBV6-1 TRBD1 TRBJ1-2
TGTGCCTGGAGTGTTGGGACAGGGGATGGCTACACCTTC CAWSVGTGDGYTF . TRBV30 TRBD1 TRBJ1-2
TGCGCCAGCAGCGTGCGACTCGTGGGGGAGACCCAGTACTTC CASSVRLVGETQYF . TRBV5-1 . TRBJ2-5
TGTGCCTGGAGCCTGGGACAGCCTGAAGCTTTCTTT CAWSLGQPEAFF . TRBV30 TRBD1 TRBJ1-1
TGCGCCAGCAGCTTGGATACACGAGGTGAAGCTTTCTTT CASSLDTRGEAFF . TRBV5-1 . TRBJ1-1
TGTGCCAGCTCACCAAGGGACAGGGGCGACACTGAAGCTTTCTTT CASSPRDRGDTEAFF . TRBV18 TRBD1 TRBJ1-1
TGTGCCAGCAGCTTAGATACTAGCGGGAGGGGAGAGACCCAGTACTTC CASSLDTSGRGETQYF . TRBV7-8 TRBD2 TRBJ2-5
TGTGCCAGCGCCGACGGGGTGACCTACAATGAGCAGTTCTTC CASADGVTYNEQFF . TRBV6-1 . TRBJ2-1
TGTGCCAGCAGCCAGGGCTATGGCTACACCTTC CASSQGYGYTF . TRBV4-2 . TRBJ1-2
TGTGCCAGCAGCACCCTGGTCCCCTCCGAGCAGTACTTC CASSTLVPSEQYF . TRBV6-5 . TRBJ2-7
TGTGCCACCAGCGCAGGACAGATTACGGAGACCCAGTACTTC CATSAGQITETQYF . TRBV15 . TRBJ2-5
TGCGCCAGCAGCCAAGGGAGGGGAAATCAGCCCCAGCATTTT CASSQGRGNQPQHF . TRBV4-1 . TRBJ1-5
TGCGCCAGCAGCCAGGGGAGGGCAGGACCGAACACTGAAGCTTTCTTT CASSQGRAGPNTEAFF . TRBV4-3 . TRBJ1-1
TGCGCCAGCAGCTTAAGTCCACCAGATGAAAAACTGTTTTTT CASSLSPPDEKLFF . TRBV5-1 . TRBJ1-4
TGCGCCAGCAGCCAAGATCGCTTCCCAAAGACCCAGTACTTC CASSQDRFPKTQYF . TRBV4-3 . TRBJ2-5
TGTGCCAGCAGCACGCGGGGGGCTGGGGCCAACGTCCTGACTTTC CASSTRGAGANVLTF . TRBV28 TRBD2 TRBJ2-6
TGTGCCAGCAGTTTGTTCGGGACGGCCAACTACGAGCAGTACTTC CASSLFGTANYEQYF . TRBV27 . TRBJ2-7
TGTGCCAGCAGATTGCAGGCTGGTCATGGCTACACCTTC CASRLQAGHGYTF few TRBV6-1 . TRBJ1-2
TGTGCCAGCAGCCTCCGGGGGGGAGGGCCGACAGATACGCAGTATTTT CASSLRGGGPTDTQYF once TRBV13 TRBD2 TRBJ2-3
TGCAGCGTTGGTAGCTACTCTTATGAGCAGTTCTTC CSVGSYSYEQFF . TRBV29-1 . TRBJ2-1
TGTGCCAGCAGTGGCGGGACAGGGAAGGAGACCCAGTACTTC CASSGGTGKETQYF . TRBV6-1 TRBD1 TRBJ2-5